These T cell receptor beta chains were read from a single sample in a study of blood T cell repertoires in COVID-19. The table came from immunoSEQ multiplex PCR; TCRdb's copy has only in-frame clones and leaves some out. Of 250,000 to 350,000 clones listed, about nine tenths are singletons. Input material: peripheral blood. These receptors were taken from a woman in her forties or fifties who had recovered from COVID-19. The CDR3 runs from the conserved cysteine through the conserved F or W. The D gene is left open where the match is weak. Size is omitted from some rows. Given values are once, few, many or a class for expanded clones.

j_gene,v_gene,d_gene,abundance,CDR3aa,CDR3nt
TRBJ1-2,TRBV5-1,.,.,CASSFTGSDYGYTF,TGCGCCAGCAGCTTCACAGGGTCGGACTATGGCTACACCTTC
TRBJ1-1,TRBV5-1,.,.,CASSLDLSTEAFF,TGCGCCAGCAGCTTGGACTTATCGACTGAAGCTTTCTTT
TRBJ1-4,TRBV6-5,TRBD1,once,CASNAGTGHEKLFF,TGTGCCAGCAACGCCGGGACAGGTCATGAAAAACTGTTTTTT
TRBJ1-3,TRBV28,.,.,CASSLGGNTIYF,TGTGCCAGCAGTTTGGGCGGAAACACCATATATTTT
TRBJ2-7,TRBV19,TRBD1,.,CASSRGQVLGEQYF,TGTGCCAGTAGTAGAGGACAGGTCCTTGGCGAGCAGTACTTC
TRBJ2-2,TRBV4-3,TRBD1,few,CASSRTGAGELFF,TGCGCCAGCAGCCGAACAGGGGCCGGGGAGCTGTTTTTT
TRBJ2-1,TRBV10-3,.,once,CAIMTSGHEQFF,TGTGCCATCATGACTTCGGGTCATGAGCAGTTCTTC
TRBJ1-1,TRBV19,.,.,CASSSLGGSNTEAFF,TGTGCCAGTAGTTCCCTCGGGGGATCGAACACTGAAGCTTTCTTT
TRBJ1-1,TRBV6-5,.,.,CASSYSHRVDTEAFF,TGTGCCAGCAGTTACTCCCACAGGGTAGACACTGAAGCTTTCTTT
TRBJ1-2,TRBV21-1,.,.,CASNRGLGQDYGYTF,TGTGCCAGCAACAGAGGTCTTGGACAGGACTATGGCTACACCTTC
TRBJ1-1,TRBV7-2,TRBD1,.,CASSFQGDGTEAFF,TGTGCCAGCAGCTTCCAGGGGGACGGTACTGAAGCTTTCTTT
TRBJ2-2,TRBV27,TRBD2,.,CASSLFSGRLFGELFF,TGTGCCAGCAGTTTATTTAGCGGGAGACTATTCGGGGAGCTGTTTTTT
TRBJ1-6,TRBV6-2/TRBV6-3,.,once,CASSLTVANSPLHF,TGTGCCAGCAGTCTGACCGTAGCGAATTCACCCCTCCACTTT
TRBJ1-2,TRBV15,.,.,CATSRVEGAVEGYTF,TGTGCCACCAGCAGAGTGGAGGGCGCGGTAGAAGGCTACACCTTC
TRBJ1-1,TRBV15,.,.,CATSRDGGSTEAFF,TGTGCCACCAGCAGAGATGGAGGGAGCACTGAAGCTTTCTTT
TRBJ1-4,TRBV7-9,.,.,CASSLGEGREKLFF,TGTGCCAGCAGCCTCGGGGAGGGGCGTGAAAAACTGTTTTTT
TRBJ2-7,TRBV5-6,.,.,CASSFYYEQYF,TGTGCCAGCAGCTTTTATTACGAGCAGTACTTC
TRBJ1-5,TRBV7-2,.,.,CASSLAHVTGNQPQHF,TGTGCCAGCAGCTTAGCGCATGTCACAGGGAACCAGCCCCAGCATTTT
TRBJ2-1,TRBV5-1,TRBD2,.,CASSLPLAGGGPGNEQFF,TGCGCCAGCAGCTTGCCCTTGGCGGGGGGGGGCCCCGGCAATGAGCAGTTCTTC
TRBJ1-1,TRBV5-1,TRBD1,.,CASRSTGGDTEAFF,TGCGCCAGCAGATCTACAGGGGGGGACACTGAAGCTTTCTTT
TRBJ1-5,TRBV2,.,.,CASSGGGNSNQPQHF,TGTGCCAGCAGTGGGGGGGGAAATAGCAATCAGCCCCAGCATTTT
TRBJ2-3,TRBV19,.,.,CASSITPRRLGRTDTQYF,TGTGCCAGTAGTATAACACCCCGAAGACTAGGTCGCACAGATACGCAGTATTTT
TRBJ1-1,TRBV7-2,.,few,CASSFPGFTNTEAFF,TGTGCCAGCAGCTTTCCAGGGTTTACGAACACTGAAGCTTTCTTT